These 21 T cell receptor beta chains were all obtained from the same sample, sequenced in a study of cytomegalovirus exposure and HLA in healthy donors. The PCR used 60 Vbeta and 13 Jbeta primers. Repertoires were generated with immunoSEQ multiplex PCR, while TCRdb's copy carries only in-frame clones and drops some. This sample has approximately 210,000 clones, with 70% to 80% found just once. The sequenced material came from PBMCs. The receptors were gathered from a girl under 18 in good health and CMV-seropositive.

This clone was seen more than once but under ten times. CDR3 region: CATTRGGAVDEQFF. The CDR3 nucleotides are TGTGCCACCACTAGGGGGGGGGCCGTCGATGAGCAGTTCTTC. This rearrangement joins TRBV19 to TRBJ2-1; maybe TRBD2 (7 bases). With 10 bases removed from V and 8 bases from J, the gap between germline ends came to 21 bases. Germline loops: CDR1 LNHDA, CDR2 SQIVND (reference sequence). The CDR3 has 14 residues.

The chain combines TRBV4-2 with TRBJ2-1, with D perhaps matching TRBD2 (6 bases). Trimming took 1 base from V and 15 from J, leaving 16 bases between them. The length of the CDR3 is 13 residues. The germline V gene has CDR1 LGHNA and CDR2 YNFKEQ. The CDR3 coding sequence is TGTGCCAGCAGCCAAGCGGTGGCGGGATTTGCGTTCTTC. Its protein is CASSQAVAGFAFF.

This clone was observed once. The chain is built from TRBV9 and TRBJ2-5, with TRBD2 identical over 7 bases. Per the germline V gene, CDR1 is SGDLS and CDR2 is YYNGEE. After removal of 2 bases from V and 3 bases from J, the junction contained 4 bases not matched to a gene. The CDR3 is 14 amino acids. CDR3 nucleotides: TGTGCCAGCAGCGTGGGGGGGAAGGAAGAGACCCAGTACTTC. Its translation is CASSVGGKEETQYF.

In DNA form, the CDR3 reads TGTGCCAGAAGCCCAGGGGGTTGCTCTGGCTACACCTTC. This codes for CARSPGGCSGYTF. V is TRBV5-3 and J is TRBJ1-2, with 7 bases that match TRBD1. TRBV5-3 is reported as an ORF; its role is uncertain. The CDR3 runs 13 residues. V was pared by 4 bases and J by 7 bases, with 7 bases of the junction left unmatched.

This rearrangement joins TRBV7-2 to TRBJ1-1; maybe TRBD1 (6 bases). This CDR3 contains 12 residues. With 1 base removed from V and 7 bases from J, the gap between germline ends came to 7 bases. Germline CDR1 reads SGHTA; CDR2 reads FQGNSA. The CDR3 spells CASSLGQVEAFF. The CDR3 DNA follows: TGTGCCAGCAGCTTAGGACAGGTTGAAGCTTTCTTT.

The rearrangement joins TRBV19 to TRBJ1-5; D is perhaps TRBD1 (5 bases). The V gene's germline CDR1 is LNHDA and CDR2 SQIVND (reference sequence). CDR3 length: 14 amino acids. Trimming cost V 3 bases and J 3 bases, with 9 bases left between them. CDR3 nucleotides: TGTGCCAGTAGTATGGGGCAGACCAATCAGCCCCAGCATTTT. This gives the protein CASSMGQTNQPQHF. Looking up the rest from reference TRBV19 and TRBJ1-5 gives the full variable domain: DGGITQSPKYLFRKEGQNVTLSCEQNLNHDAMYWYRQDPGQGLRLIYYSQIVNDFQKGDIAEGYSVSREKKESFPLTVTSAQKNPTAFYLCASSMGQTNQPQHFGDGTRLSIL.

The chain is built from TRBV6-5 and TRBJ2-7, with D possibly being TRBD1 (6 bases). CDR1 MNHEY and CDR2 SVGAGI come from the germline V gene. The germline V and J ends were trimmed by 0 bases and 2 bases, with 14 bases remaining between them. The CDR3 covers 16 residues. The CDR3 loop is CASSYSTQGTAYEQYF. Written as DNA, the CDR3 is TGTGCCAGCAGTTACTCGACGCAGGGGACGGCCTACGAGCAGTACTTC.

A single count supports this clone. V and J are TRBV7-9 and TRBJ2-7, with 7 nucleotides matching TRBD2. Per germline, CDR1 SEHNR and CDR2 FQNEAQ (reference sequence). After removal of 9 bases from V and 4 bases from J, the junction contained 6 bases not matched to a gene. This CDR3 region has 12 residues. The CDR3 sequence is CASTPGGYEQYF. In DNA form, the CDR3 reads TGTGCCAGTACCCCGGGAGGATACGAGCAGTACTTC.

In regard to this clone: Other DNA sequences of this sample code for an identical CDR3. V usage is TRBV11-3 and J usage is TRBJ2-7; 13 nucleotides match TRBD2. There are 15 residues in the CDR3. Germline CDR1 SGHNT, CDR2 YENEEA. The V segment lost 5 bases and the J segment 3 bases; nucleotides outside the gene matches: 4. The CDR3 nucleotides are TGTGCCAGCAGCCCCGGGACTAGCGGGGACTACGAGCAGTACTTC. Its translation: CASSPGTSGDYEQYF.

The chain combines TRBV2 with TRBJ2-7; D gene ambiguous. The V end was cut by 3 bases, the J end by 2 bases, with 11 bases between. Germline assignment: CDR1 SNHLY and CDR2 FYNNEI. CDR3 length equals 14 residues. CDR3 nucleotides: TGTGCCAGCAGTGATCTAGGCAGCACCTACGAGCAGTACTTC. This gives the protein CASSDLGSTYEQYF.

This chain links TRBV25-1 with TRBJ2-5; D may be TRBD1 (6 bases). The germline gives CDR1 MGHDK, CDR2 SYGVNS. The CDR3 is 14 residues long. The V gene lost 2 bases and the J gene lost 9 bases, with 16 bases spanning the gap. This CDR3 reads CASSELRGSAAQYF. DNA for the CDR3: TGTGCCAGCAGTGAACTCAGGGGTTCGGCGGCCCAGTACTTC. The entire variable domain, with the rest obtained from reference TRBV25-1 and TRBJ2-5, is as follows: EADIYQTPRYLVIGTGKKITLECSQTMGHDKMYWYQQDPGMELHLIHYSYGVNSTEKGDLSSESTVSRIRTEHFPLTLESARPSHTSQYLCASSELRGSAAQYFGPGTRLLVL.

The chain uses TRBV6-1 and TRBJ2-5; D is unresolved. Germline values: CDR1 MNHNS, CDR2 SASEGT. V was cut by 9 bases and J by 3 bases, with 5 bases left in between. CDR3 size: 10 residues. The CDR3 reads CASREETQYF. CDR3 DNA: TGTGCCAGTAGAGAAGAGACCCAGTACTTC.

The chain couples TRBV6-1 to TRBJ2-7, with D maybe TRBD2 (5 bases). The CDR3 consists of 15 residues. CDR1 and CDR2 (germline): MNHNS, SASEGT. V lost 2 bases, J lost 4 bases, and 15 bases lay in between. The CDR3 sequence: CASSERVVRTYEQYF. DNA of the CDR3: TGTGCCAGCAGTGAAAGGGTGGTCAGGACTTACGAGCAGTACTTC.

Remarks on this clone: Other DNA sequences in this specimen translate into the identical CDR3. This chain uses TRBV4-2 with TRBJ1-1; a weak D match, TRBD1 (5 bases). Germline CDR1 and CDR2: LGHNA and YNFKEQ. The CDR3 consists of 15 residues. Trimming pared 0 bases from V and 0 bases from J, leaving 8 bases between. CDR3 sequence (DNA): TGTGCCAGCAGCCAAGATTCAGGGTTGAACACTGAAGCTTTCTTT. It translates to CASSQDSGLNTEAFF.

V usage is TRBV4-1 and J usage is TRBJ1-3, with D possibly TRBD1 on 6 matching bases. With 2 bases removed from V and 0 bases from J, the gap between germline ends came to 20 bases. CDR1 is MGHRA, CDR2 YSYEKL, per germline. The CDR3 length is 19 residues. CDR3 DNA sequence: TGCGCCAGCAGCCAATCTTCCTGGGGGCAGGGGCTCTCTGGAAACACCATATATTTT. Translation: CASSQSSWGQGLSGNTIYF.

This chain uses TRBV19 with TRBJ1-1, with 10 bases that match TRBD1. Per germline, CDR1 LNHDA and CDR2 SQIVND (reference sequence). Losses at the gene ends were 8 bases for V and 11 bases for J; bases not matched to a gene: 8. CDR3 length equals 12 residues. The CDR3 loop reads CASWTGGAYAFF. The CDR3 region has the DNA TGTGCCAGTTGGACAGGGGGTGCATACGCTTTCTTT.

CDR3 coding DNA: TGTGCCAGCAGTGATGGACAGCCGTCTCAGCCCCAGCATTTT. The encoded protein is CASSDGQPSQPQHF. The chain couples TRBV6-1 to TRBJ1-5, with D possibly TRBD1 on 6 matching bases. There are 14 residues in the CDR3. Germline loops: CDR1 MNHNS, CDR2 SASEGT. V lost 3 bases and J 6 bases, leaving 12 bases between the germline ends.

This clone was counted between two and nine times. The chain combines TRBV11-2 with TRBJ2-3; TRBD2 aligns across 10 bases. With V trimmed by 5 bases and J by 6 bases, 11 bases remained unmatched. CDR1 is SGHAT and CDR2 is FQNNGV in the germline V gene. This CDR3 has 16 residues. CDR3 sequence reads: CASSLGTSGTLDTQYF. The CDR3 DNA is TGTGCCAGCAGCCTAGGTACTAGCGGGACGCTGGATACGCAGTATTTT.

The CDR3 loop reads CASSSRGPGGELFF. The CDR3 DNA reads TGCGCCAGCAGCTCCAGGGGGCCGGGCGGGGAGCTGTTTTTT. The chain joins TRBV5-1 to TRBJ2-2; TRBD1 matches at 8 bases. V was clipped by 3 bases and J by 7 bases; unmatched bases: 5. Germline CDR1 is SGHRS and CDR2 is YFSETQ. The CDR3 has 14 residues. Variable domain in full (rest from reference TRBV5-1 and TRBJ2-2): KAGVTQTPRYLIKTRGQQVTLSCSPISGHRSVSWYQQTPGQGLQFLFEYFSETQRNKGNFPGRFSGRQFSNSRSEMNVSTLELGDSALYLCASSSRGPGGELFFGEGSRLTVL.

CDR3 region: CASSLGRTGEGNEKLFF. Here the CDR3 DNA reads TGCGCCAGCAGCTTGGGACGCACAGGGGAAGGTAATGAAAAACTGTTTTTT. This sequence joins TRBV5-1 and TRBJ1-4, with 7 bases matching TRBD1. The CDR3 consists of 17 residues. V lost 0 bases to trimming and J lost 4 bases; unmatched junction nucleotides: 9. The germline gives CDR1 SGHRS, CDR2 YFSETQ.

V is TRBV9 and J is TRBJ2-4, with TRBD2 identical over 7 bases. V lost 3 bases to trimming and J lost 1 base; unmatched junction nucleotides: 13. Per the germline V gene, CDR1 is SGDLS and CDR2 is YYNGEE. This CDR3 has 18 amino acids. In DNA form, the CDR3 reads TGTGCCAGCAGCGCCGAGGGTTTAGCGGGTAGTGCCAAAAACATTCAGTACTTC. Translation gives CASSAEGLAGSAKNIQYF.